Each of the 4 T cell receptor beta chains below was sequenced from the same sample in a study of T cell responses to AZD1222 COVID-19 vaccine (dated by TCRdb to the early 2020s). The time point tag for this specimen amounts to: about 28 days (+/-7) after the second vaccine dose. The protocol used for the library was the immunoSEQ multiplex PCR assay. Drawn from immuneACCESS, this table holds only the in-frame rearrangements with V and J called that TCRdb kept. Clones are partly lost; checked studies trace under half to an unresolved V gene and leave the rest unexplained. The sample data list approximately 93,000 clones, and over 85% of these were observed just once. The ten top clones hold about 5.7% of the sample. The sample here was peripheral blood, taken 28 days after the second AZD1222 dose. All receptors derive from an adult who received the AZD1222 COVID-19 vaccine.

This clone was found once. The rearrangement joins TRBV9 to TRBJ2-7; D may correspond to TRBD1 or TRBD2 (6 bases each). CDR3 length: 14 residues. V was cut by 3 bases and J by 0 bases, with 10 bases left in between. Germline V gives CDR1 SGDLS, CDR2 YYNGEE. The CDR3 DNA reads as TGTGCCAGCAGCGAGGGGGGCGGCTCCTACGAGCAGTACTTC. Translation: CASSEGGGSYEQYF.

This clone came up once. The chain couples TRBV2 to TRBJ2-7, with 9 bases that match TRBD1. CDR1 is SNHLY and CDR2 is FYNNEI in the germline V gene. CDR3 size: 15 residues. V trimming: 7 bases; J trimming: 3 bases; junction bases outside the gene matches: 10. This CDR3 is CASILEDRGNYEQYF. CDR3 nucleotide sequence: TGTGCCAGCATCCTGGAGGACAGGGGAAACTACGAGCAGTACTTC.

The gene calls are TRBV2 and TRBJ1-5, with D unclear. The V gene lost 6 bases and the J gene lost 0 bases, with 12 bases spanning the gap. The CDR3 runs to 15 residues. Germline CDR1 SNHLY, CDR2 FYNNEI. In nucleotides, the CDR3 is TGTGCCAGCAGAAGCCCCACCGGTAGCAATCAGCCCCAGCATTTT. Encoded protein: CASRSPTGSNQPQHF.

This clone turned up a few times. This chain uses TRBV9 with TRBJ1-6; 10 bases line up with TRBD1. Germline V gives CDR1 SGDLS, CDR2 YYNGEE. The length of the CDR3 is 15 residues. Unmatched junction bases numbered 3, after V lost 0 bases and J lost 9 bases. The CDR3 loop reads CASSVAGTGVSPLHF. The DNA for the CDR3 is TGTGCCAGCAGCGTAGCCGGGACAGGGGTTTCACCCCTCCACTTT.